Sequencing of this T cell receptor (beta chain) was carried out in a study of blood T cell repertoires in COVID-19. Here immunoSEQ multiplex PCR was the method, and the copy in TCRdb shows in-frame clones only, minus some. The sample has roughly 280,000 clones, over 65% seen once; the top ten hold about 5%. V was pared by 5 bases and J by 2 bases, with 10 bases between. This CDR3 spans 14 amino acids. CDR1 and CDR2 (germline): SEHNR, FQNEAQ (reference sequence). This clone was recorded only once. Sequenced input: peripheral blood. This chain uses TRBV7-9 with TRBJ1-5; the D gene is possibly TRBD1 (6 bases). The source is a man in his sixties who had recovered from COVID-19. The CDR3, as DNA: TGTGCCAGCAGCAAGGGGGACCGCAATCAGCCCCAGCATTTT. The encoded protein is CASSKGDRNQPQHF.